The next 24 T cell receptor beta chains were all read from a single sample in a study of identical twins. One entry per CDR3 protein results from TCRdb running MiXCR on the 5' RACE reads. This sample carries around 680,000 distinct CDR3 sequences, around 8.3% of them seen once, and the ten largest clones take 0.8% to 1%. These data were also reused for a study on yellow fever vaccine responses in identical twins.

Input material: PBMCs. These receptors all stem from a woman aged 18-29 years in good health.

The J gene is TRBJ2-7, the V gene TRBV5-5, with 10 positions matching TRBD1. Trimming took 0 bases from V and 3 from J; bases not matched to a gene: 6. The CDR3 is 16 amino acids. The germline CDR1 and CDR2 sequences are SGHKS and YYEKEE (reference sequence). CDR3 region: CASSLDRTGGYYEQYF. As DNA, the CDR3 is TGTGCCAGCAGCTTGGATAGGACAGGGGGTTACTACGAGCAGTACTTC.

This clonotype has more than one count but fewer than ten. The chain combines TRBV9 with TRBJ2-2; 13 positions agree with TRBD2. Trimming cost V 1 base and J 6 bases; bases outside gene matches: 9. This CDR3 contains 18 residues. In germline, CDR1 is SGDLS, CDR2 YYNGEE. CDR3 DNA: TGTGCCAGCAGCGTATCGCCGGGACTAGCGGGATTCTCCGGGGAGCTGTTTTTT. This encodes CASSVSPGLAGFSGELFF.

In its sample, this clonotype was seen a few times. This chain links TRBV29-1 with TRBJ1-2, with D unclear. CDR1 and CDR2 (germline): SQVTM, ANQGSEA. V was cut by 4 bases and J by 6 bases, with 9 bases left in between. This CDR3 is built from 11 residues. The CDR3 reads CSVAIRDGYTF. The CDR3 nucleotides are TGCAGCGTTGCAATTAGGGATGGCTACACCTTC.

The gene calls are TRBV4-1 and TRBJ2-2, with D maybe TRBD1 (6 bases). CDR1 is MGHRA and CDR2 is YSYEKL in the germline V gene. Trimming pared 4 bases from V and 6 bases from J, leaving 18 bases between. The CDR3 is made up of 16 amino acids. Here the CDR3 reads CASSRVLGAQPGELFF. In nucleotides, the CDR3 is TGCGCCAGCAGCCGCGTTCTGGGGGCACAACCCGGGGAGCTGTTTTTT.

This clonotype has a count of ten or more. The genes are TRBV4-3 and TRBJ2-1; 10 positions match TRBD2. The germline V gene has CDR1 LGHNA and CDR2 YSLEER. CDR3 size: 17 residues. V dropped 0 bases and J dropped 4; count of bases not matched to a gene: 6. The CDR3, as DNA: TGCGCCAGCAGCCAAGAGGCCGGGACTAGCGTATACAATGAGCAGTTCTTC. Its translation: CASSQEAGTSVYNEQFF.

This clonotype was picked up a small number of times. The rearrangement joins TRBV20-1 to TRBJ2-3; D tentatively reads TRBD1 or TRBD2 (5 bases each). From germline, CDR1 is DFQATT and CDR2 SNEGSKA (reference sequence). Trimming stripped 6 bases from V and 1 base from J, with 8 bases between. This CDR3 spans 12 amino acids. The CDR3 sequence: CSAGDRTDTQYF. As DNA, the CDR3 is TGCAGTGCCGGGGACCGCACAGATACGCAGTATTTT.

The chain uses TRBV5-6 and TRBJ2-2, with unresolved D. The germline V and J ends were trimmed by 3 bases and 4 bases, with 13 bases remaining between them. CDR3 size: 15 residues. Germline CDR1 and CDR2: SGHDT and YYEEEE. CDR3 sequence: CASSYWVLSTGELFF. Written as DNA, the CDR3 is TGTGCCAGCAGCTATTGGGTACTATCCACCGGGGAGCTGTTTTTT.

V gene TRBV10-3 combines with J gene TRBJ1-2; 8 bases are a match to TRBD1. The germline gives CDR1 ENHRY, CDR2 SYGVKD. The CDR3 covers 15 residues. Trimming took 5 bases from V and 4 from J; bases not matched to a gene: 9. The CDR3 spells CAISKDRAYLYGYTF. CDR3 bases: TGTGCCATCAGTAAGGACAGGGCTTACCTCTATGGCTACACCTTC.

This clonotype showed up many times. The rearrangement links TRBV5-1 to TRBJ2-7; 8 bases are shared with TRBD2. Germline-derived CDR1 and CDR2 are SGHRS and YFSETQ. This CDR3 is built from 16 residues. V was pared by 2 bases and J by 2 bases, with 9 bases of the junction left unmatched. This CDR3 reads CASSLSLSGSTYEQYF. The CDR3 DNA is TGCGCCAGCAGCTTAAGCCTCAGCGGGAGTACCTACGAGCAGTACTTC.

J is TRBJ1-1 and V is TRBV15, with a weak D call TRBD1 (5 bases). The CDR3 runs 15 residues. V shed 0 bases and J shed 6 bases, with 14 bases lying between them. Germline values: CDR1 LNHNV, CDR2 YYDKDF (reference sequence). As DNA, the CDR3 is TGTGCCACCAGCAGAGATCGTTTGGGGGGGTCTGAAGCTTTCTTT. Translation gives CATSRDRLGGSEAFF.

The gene calls are TRBV5-6 and TRBJ2-3, with D maybe TRBD2 (6 bases). CDR3 length: 15 amino acids. The germline V gene has CDR1 SGHDT and CDR2 YYEEEE. Trimming cost V 1 base and J 1 base, with 10 bases left between them. CDR3 in amino acids: CASSLWRGGTDTQYF. The CDR3 DNA follows: TGTGCCAGCAGCTTGTGGCGGGGCGGCACAGATACGCAGTATTTT.

This clonotype was seen a handful of times. The chain employs TRBV12-3 or TRBV12-4 and TRBJ1-1; possibly TRBD1 for D (6 bases). The CDR3 contains 15 residues. Trimming took 6 bases from V and 3 from J, leaving 17 bases between them. CDR3 sequence reads: CASSAGWGLDTEAFF. CDR3 DNA: TGTGCCAGCAGCGCAGGCTGGGGGCTGGACACTGAAGCTTTCTTT.

In its sample, this clonotype was seen once. This sequence joins TRBV2 and TRBJ1-3; D not resolved. The CDR3 consists of 13 residues. V was cut by 4 bases and J by 4 bases, with 8 bases left in between. CDR1 and CDR2 from the germline V gene are SNHLY and FYNNEI. CDR3 sequence: CASSVFPGNTIYF. The CDR3 bases are TGTGCCAGCAGTGTTTTTCCCGGAAACACCATATATTTT.

This chain uses TRBV7-2 with TRBJ2-7; D tentatively fits TRBD1 or TRBD2 (5 bases each). CDR3 length: 14 amino acids. The germline gives CDR1 SGHTA, CDR2 FQGNSA. With 5 bases removed from V and 2 bases from J, the gap between germline ends came to 13 bases. The CDR3 nucleotides are TGTGCCAGCAGCAGGGGACCGATGACCTACGAGCAGTACTTC. Translation gives CASSRGPMTYEQYF.

This clonotype was detected a few times. The chain carries TRBV28 and TRBJ2-3; tentatively, D is TRBD2 (6 bases). Trimming cost V 8 bases and J 4 bases, with 16 bases left between them. Germline loops: CDR1 MDHEN, CDR2 SYDVKM. The CDR3 runs to 14 residues. The CDR3 loop reads CASLTEGHPDTQYF. DNA for the CDR3: TGTGCCAGCCTAACGGAGGGCCATCCAGATACGCAGTATTTT.

V usage is TRBV6-1 and J usage is TRBJ2-7, with TRBD2 matching 14 bases. V gave up 3 bases and J gave up 2 bases; unmatched junction bases: 0. Germline loops: CDR1 MNHNS, CDR2 SASEGT. The CDR3 has 15 residues. The CDR3 sequence is CASSEGLAGAYEQYF. The CDR3, as DNA: TGTGCCAGCAGTGAGGGACTAGCGGGGGCCTACGAGCAGTACTTC.

This clonotype was seen a few times. The chain is built from TRBV7-9 and TRBJ2-7, with D maybe TRBD1 (6 bases). The CDR3 is 16 amino acids. Per germline, CDR1 SEHNR and CDR2 FQNEAQ (reference sequence). Trimming cost V 5 bases and J 4 bases, with 21 bases left between them. This CDR3 is CASSPLAGQQIYEQYF. The CDR3, as DNA: TGTGCCAGCAGCCCTTTGGCCGGACAGCAAATTTACGAGCAGTACTTC.

V gene TRBV28 combines with J gene TRBJ2-3; 8 bases fit TRBD1. Germline trimming cut 4 bases from V and 4 bases from J; bases unmatched to any gene: 4. Germline CDR1 and CDR2: MDHEN and SYDVKM. The CDR3 loop spans 14 amino acids. The CDR3 nucleotides read TGTGCCAGCAGTTGGACAGGGACGGCAGATACGCAGTATTTT. Its protein product is CASSWTGTADTQYF.

The chain has TRBV15 and TRBJ2-2, with 10 nucleotides matching TRBD2. From germline, CDR1 is LNHNV and CDR2 YYDKDF (reference sequence). Trimming at V came to 0 bases and at J to 5 bases, leaving 0 bases not matched to a gene. The CDR3 totals 15 residues. The CDR3 here is CATSRELAGTGELFF. The CDR3 DNA reads TGTGCCACCAGCAGAGAACTAGCGGGAACCGGGGAGCTGTTTTTT.

The rearrangement uses TRBV10-1 and TRBJ2-1, with a possible D match to TRBD2 (5 bases). Trimming left V 1 base short and J 6 bases short, with 10 bases between. The CDR3 loop spans 14 amino acids. The germline CDR1 and CDR2 sequences are WNHNN and SYGVQD (reference sequence). The CDR3 nucleotides are TGCGCCAGCAGTGAGTTGACCGAGGGCAATGAGCAGTTCTTC. Protein product: CASSELTEGNEQFF.

This chain connects TRBV19 to TRBJ1-1; possibly TRBD1 for D (6 bases). The germline V and J ends were trimmed by 9 bases and 0 bases, with 14 bases remaining between them. The CDR3 sequence is 14 residues long. Germline-derived CDR1 and CDR2 are LNHDA and SQIVND (reference sequence). The CDR3 bases are TGTGCCAGCCGCGTCGGGGGCTTGAACACTGAAGCTTTCTTT. The encoded protein is CASRVGGLNTEAFF.

The chain uses TRBV5-1 and TRBJ2-7; weak D call: TRBD2 (6 bases). The CDR3 runs to 14 residues. Deletions cut 2 bases from V and 5 bases from J, with 14 bases between. CDR1 and CDR2 (germline): SGHRS, YFSETQ. CDR3 nucleotides: TGCGCCAGCAGCTTAGGCGGGAATGGGCACGAGCAGTACTTC. Its protein product is CASSLGGNGHEQYF.

This sequence joins TRBV20-1 and TRBJ2-3; D is unclear. The CDR3 sequence is 17 residues long. The germline V gene has CDR1 DFQATT and CDR2 SNEGSKA (reference sequence). Trimming took 0 bases from V and 2 from J, leaving 18 bases between them. CDR3 nucleotides: TGCAGTGCTAGAGATTTGTTGATGGTCTCTTACACAGATACGCAGTATTTT. Amino acids: CSARDLLMVSYTDTQYF.

This clonotype showed up just a few times. The J gene is TRBJ2-7, the V gene TRBV7-8; 8 bases are a match to TRBD1. This CDR3 is built from 14 residues. CDR1 is SGHVS and CDR2 is FQNEAQ in the germline V gene. Trimming at V came to 5 bases and at J to 3 bases, leaving 6 bases not matched to a gene. As DNA, the CDR3 is TGTGCCAGCAGCCCGTTGGGACAGGACTACGAGCAGTACTTC. It is translated as CASSPLGQDYEQYF.